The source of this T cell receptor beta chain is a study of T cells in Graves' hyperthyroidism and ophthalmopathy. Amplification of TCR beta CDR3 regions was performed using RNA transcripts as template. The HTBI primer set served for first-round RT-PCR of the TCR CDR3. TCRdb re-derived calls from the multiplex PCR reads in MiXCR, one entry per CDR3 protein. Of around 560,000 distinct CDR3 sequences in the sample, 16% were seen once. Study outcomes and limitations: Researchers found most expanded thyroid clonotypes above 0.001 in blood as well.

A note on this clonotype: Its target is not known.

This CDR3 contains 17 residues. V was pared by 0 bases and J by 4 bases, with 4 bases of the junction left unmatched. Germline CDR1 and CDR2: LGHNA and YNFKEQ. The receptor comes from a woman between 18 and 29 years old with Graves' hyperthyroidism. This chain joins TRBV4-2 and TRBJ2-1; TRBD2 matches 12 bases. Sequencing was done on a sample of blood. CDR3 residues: CASSQETGLAGYNEQFF. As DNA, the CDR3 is TGTGCCAGCAGCCAAGAGACAGGACTAGCGGGATACAATGAGCAGTTCTTC.